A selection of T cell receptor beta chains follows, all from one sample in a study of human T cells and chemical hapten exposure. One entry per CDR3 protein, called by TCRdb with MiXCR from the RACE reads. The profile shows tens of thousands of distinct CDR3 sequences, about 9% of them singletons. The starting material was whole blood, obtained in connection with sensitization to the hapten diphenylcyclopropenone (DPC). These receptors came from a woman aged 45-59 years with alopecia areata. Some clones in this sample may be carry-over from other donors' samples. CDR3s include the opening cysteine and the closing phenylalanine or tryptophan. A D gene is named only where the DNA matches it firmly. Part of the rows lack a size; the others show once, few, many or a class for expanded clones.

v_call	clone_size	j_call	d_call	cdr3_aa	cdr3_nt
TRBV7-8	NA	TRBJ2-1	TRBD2	CASSPRLAGGGNEQFF	TGTGCCAGCAGCCCACGACTAGCGGGAGGGGGTAATGAGCAGTTCTTC
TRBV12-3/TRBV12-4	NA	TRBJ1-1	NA	CASSVRGDGTEAFF	TGTGCCAGCAGTGTAAGGGGGGACGGCACTGAAGCTTTCTTT
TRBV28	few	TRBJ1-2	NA	CASKRDRGTKNYGYTF	TGTGCCAGCAAACGCGACCGGGGGACAAAGAACTATGGCTACACCTTC
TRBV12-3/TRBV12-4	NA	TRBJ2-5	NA	CASRVGETQYF	TGTGCCAGCCGGGTGGGGGAGACCCAGTACTTC
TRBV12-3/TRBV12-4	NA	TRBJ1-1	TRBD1	CASVGTGFSEAFF	TGTGCCAGCGTGGGGACAGGGTTCAGCGAAGCTTTCTTT
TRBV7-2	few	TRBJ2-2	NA	CASSLPPRRARGTGELFF	TGTGCCAGCAGCTTACCCCCCCGCAGGGCCCGAGGCACCGGGGAGCTGTTTTTT
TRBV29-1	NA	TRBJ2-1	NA	CSVETPNAEFF	TGCAGCGTTGAAACCCCAAACGCTGAGTTCTTC
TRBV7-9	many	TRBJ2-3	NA	CASSLLASPPTDTQYF	TGTGCCAGCAGCTTATTAGCGTCGCCCCCCACAGATACGCAGTATTTT
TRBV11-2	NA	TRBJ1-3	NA	CASSLGVREMGSSGNTIYF	TGTGCCAGCAGCTTAGGAGTCAGAGAAATGGGGAGCTCTGGAAACACCATATATTTT
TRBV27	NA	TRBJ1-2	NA	CASSFTGSNYGYTF	TGTGCCAGCAGTTTTACTGGGTCTAACTATGGCTACACCTTC
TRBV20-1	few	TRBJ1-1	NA	CSARPGRSANTEAFF	TGCAGTGCTAGGCCCGGACGGTCGGCGAACACTGAAGCTTTCTTT
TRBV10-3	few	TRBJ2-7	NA	CAITDFGEQYF	TGTGCCATCACCGACTTTGGTGAGCAGTACTTC
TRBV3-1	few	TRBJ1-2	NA	CASSQDRVYGYTF	TGTGCCAGCAGCCAAGATCGGGTTTATGGCTACACCTTC
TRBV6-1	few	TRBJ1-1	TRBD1	CAITTGVNTEAFF	TGTGCCATCACGACAGGGGTGAACACTGAAGCTTTCTTT
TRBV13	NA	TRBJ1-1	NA	CASSLGDRRNTEAFF	TGTGCCAGCAGCTTAGGTGACAGAAGAAACACTGAAGCTTTCTTT
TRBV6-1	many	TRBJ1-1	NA	CASGTDNMNTEAFF	TGTGCCAGCGGGACGGACAACATGAACACTGAAGCTTTCTTT
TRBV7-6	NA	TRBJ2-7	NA	CASSLSGFGLDEQYF	TGTGCCAGCAGCTTGTCAGGGTTCGGTTTGGACGAGCAGTACTTC
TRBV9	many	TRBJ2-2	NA	CASSVVGGELFF	TGTGCCAGCAGCGTAGTTGGCGGGGAGCTGTTTTTT
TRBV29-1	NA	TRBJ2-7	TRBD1	CSVSRDRANEQYF	TGCAGCGTCTCCCGGGACAGGGCTAACGAGCAGTACTTC
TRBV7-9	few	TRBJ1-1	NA	CASSGRPANTEAFF	TGTGCCAGCAGCGGCCGGCCTGCCAACACTGAAGCTTTCTTT
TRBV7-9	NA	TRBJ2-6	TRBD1	CASSPAGQGIAGANVLTF	TGTGCCAGCAGCCCGGCTGGACAGGGGATTGCTGGGGCCAACGTCCTGACTTTC
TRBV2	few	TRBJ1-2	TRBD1	CAGVGQGRLYGYTF	TGTGCCGGCGTGGGACAGGGTCGGTTATATGGCTACACCTTC
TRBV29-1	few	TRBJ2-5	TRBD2	CSAPGLYQETQYF	TGCAGCGCTCCGGGACTATACCAAGAGACCCAGTACTTC
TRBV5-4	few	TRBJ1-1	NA	CASSVTGSPEAFF	TGTGCCAGCAGCGTAACAGGGTCCCCTGAAGCTTTCTTT
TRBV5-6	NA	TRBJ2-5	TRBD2	CASSLETSGGLETQYF	TGTGCCAGCAGCTTGGAGACTAGCGGGGGGCTGGAGACCCAGTACTTC
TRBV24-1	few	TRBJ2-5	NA	CATSETSARRKTQYF	TGTGCCACCAGTGAGACCTCCGCCAGGAGGAAGACCCAGTACTTC
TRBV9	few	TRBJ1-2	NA	CASSVGAGLAANYGYTF	TGTGCCAGCAGCGTAGGGGCAGGTCTAGCAGCTAACTATGGCTACACCTTC
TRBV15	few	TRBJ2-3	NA	CATVGGSTDTQYF	TGTGCCACCGTAGGGGGGAGCACAGATACGCAGTATTTT
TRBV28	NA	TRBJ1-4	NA	CASSLSGSDEKLFF	TGTGCCAGCAGTTTATCAGGATCGGATGAAAAACTGTTTTTT
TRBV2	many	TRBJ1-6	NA	CASSVDTGLSSPLHF	TGTGCCAGCAGTGTTGATACAGGGTTGAGTTCACCCCTCCACTTT
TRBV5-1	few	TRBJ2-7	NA	CASSLETSSYEQYF	TGCGCCAGCAGCTTGGAGACATCTTCCTACGAGCAGTACTTC